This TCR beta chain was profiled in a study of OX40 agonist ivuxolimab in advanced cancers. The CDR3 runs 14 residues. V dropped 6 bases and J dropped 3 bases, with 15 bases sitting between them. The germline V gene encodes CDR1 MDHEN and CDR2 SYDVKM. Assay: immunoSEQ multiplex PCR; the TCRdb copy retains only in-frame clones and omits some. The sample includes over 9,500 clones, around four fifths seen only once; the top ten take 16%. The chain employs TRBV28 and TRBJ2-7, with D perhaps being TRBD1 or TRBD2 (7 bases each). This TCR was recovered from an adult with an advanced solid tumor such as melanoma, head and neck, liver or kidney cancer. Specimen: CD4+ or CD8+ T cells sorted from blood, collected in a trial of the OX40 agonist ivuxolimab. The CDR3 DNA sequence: TGTGCCAGCAGCCTAACAGGGGAGGGCTACGAGCAGTACTTC. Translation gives CASSLTGEGYEQYF.